In this sample, the clone carrying this TCR beta chain turned up once. Its antigen is not identified. The ends were cut back, 5 bases at V and 0 bases at J, with 16 bases in the middle. This CDR3 has 16 amino acids. Germline CDR1 is LNHDA and CDR2 is SQIVND (reference sequence). Clones were sequenced by immunoSEQ multiplex PCR, and TCRdb holds only the in-frame ones, with some missing. The sample has about 86,000 clones; approximately 90% are singletons. These data come from a study of graft-versus-host responses after intestinal transplantation. Here the sequenced sample was unstimulated CD4+ T cells sorted from spleen or lymph node cells, taken before transplant. The receptor was isolated from a human donor who was the organ donor for an intestinal transplant. This sequence joins TRBV19 and TRBJ1-2, with a tentative D call TRBD1 (6 bases). The CDR3 sequence is CASSPRLGGANYGYTF. CDR3 nucleotides: TGTGCCAGTAGTCCTCGCTTAGGGGGAGCTAACTATGGCTACACCTTC.